Sequencing of this TCR beta chain was carried out in a study of cytomegalovirus exposure and HLA in healthy donors. With regard to this clone: Its antigen is not known.

PCR primers comprised 60 Vbeta and 13 Jbeta primers. Sequencing used immunoSEQ multiplex PCR; TCRdb keeps in-frame clones, though not all of them. The sample contains about 140,000 clones, under 70% of which appear only once. The study, taken as a whole, reports: Only CMV serostatus was available as immune exposure information. TCR sequences were mostly rare, though some public TCRs occurred in many donors. HLA alleles were associated with 16,951 TCR beta sequences in a later analysis at 0.05 false discovery rate.

This clonotype was sampled from a woman aged 60-75 years in good health and CMV-seronegative. The sequenced sample consisted of PBMCs.

The CDR3 nucleotides are TGTGCCAGCAGCCCGGAGGGACTAGCGGGAGACTACGAGCAGTACTTC. Its protein is CASSPEGLAGDYEQYF. The V call is TRBV5-6, the J call TRBJ2-7; TRBD2 agrees at 14 bases. The CDR3 consists of 16 residues. Germline loops: CDR1 SGHDT, CDR2 YYEEEE. After removal of 4 bases from V and 3 bases from J, the junction contained 6 bases not matched to a gene.